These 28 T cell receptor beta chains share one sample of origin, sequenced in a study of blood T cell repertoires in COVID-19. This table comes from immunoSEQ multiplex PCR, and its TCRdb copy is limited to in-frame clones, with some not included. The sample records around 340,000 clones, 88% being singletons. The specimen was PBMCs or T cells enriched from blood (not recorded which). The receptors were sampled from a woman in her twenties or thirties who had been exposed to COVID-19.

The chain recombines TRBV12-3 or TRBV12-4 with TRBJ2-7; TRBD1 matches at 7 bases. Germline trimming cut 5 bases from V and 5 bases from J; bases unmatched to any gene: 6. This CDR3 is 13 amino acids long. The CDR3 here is CASSPTGRNEQYF. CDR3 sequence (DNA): TGTGCCAGCAGTCCGACAGGGCGCAACGAGCAGTACTTC.

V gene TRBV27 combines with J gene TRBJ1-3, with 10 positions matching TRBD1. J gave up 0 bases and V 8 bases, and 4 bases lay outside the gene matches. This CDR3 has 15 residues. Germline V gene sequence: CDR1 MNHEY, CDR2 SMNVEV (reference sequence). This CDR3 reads CASGGQGPSGNTIYF. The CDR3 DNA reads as TGTGCCAGCGGGGGACAGGGGCCCTCTGGAAACACCATATATTTT.

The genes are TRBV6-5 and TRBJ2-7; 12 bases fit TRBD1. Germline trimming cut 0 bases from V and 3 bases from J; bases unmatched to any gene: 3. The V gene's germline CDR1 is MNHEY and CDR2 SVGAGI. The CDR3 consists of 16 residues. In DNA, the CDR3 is TGTGCCAGCAGTTACTCGGGGACAGGGGGCTACTACGAGCAGTACTTC. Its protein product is CASSYSGTGGYYEQYF.

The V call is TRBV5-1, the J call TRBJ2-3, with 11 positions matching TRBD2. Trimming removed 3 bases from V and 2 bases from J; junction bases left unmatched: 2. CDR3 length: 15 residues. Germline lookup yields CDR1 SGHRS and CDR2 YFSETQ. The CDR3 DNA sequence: TGCGCCAGCAGCTCGACTAGCGGGAACACAGATACGCAGTATTTT. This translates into CASSSTSGNTDTQYF.

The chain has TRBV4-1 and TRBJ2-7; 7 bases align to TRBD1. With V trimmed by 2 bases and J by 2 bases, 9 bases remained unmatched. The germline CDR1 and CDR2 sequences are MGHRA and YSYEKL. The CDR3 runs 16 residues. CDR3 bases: TGCGCCAGCAGCCAAAAGCCCCCGGGACAGCCCTACGAGCAGTACTTC. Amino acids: CASSQKPPGQPYEQYF.

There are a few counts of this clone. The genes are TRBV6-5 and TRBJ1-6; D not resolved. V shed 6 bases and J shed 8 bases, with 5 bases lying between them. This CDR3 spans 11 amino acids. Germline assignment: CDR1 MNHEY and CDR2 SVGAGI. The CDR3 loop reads CASRDYSPLHF. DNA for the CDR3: TGTGCCAGCAGGGACTATTCACCCCTCCACTTT.

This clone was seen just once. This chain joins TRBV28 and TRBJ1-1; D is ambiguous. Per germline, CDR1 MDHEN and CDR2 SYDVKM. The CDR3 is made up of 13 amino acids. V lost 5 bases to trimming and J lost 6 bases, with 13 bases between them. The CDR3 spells CASSPQRWAEAFF. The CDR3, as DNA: TGTGCCAGCAGTCCCCAGAGGTGGGCTGAAGCTTTCTTT.

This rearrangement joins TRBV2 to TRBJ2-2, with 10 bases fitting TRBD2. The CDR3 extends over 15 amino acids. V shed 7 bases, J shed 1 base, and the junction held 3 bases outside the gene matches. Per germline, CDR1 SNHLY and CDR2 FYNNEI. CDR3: CASIGTSVNTGELFF. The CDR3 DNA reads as TGTGCCAGCATTGGGACTAGCGTGAACACCGGGGAGCTGTTTTTT.

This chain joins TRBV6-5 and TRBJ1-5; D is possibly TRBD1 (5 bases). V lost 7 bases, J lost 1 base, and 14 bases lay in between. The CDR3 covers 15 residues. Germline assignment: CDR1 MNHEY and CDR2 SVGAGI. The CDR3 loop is CASIGIRGSNQPQHF. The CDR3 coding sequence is TGTGCCAGCATAGGGATAAGGGGAAGCAATCAGCCCCAGCATTTT.

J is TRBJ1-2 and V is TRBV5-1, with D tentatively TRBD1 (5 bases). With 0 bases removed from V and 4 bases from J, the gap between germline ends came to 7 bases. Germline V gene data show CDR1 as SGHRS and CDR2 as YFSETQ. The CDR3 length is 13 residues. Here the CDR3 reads CASSLDRTYGYTF. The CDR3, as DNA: TGCGCCAGCAGCTTGGACAGGACCTATGGCTACACCTTC.

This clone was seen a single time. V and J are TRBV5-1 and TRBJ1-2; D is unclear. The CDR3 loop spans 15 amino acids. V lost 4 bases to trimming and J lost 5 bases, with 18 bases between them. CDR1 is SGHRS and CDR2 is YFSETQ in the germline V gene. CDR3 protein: CASSELGARPYGYTF. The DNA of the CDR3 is TGCGCCAGCAGCGAATTGGGCGCGAGACCATATGGCTACACCTTC.

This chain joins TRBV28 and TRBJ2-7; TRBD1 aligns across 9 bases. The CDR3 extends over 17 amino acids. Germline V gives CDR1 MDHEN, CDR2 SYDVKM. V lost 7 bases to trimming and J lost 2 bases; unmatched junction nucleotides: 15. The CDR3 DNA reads TGTGCCAGCATAACCCAAAAGGGGGACAGGGCCGCCTACGAGCAGTACTTC. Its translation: CASITQKGDRAAYEQYF. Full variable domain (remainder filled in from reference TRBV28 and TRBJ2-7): DVKVTQSSRYLVKRTGEKVFLECVQDMDHENMFWYRQDPGLGLRLIYFSYDVKMKEKGDIPEGYSVSREKKERFSLILESASTNQTSMYLCASITQKGDRAAYEQYFGPGTRLTVT.

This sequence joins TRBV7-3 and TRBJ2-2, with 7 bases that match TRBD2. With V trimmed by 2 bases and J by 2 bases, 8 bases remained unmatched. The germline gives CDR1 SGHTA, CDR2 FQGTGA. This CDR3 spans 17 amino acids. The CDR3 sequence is CASSLEGGSGNTGELFF. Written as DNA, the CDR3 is TGTGCCAGCAGCTTAGAAGGCGGGAGCGGTAACACCGGGGAGCTGTTTTTT.

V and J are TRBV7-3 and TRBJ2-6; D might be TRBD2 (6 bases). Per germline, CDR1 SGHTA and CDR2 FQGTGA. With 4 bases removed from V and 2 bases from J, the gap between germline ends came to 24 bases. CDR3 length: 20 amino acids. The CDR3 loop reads CASSSAPWQGGVPGANVLTF. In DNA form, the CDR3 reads TGTGCCAGCAGCTCGGCCCCCTGGCAGGGAGGCGTGCCTGGGGCCAACGTCCTGACTTTC.

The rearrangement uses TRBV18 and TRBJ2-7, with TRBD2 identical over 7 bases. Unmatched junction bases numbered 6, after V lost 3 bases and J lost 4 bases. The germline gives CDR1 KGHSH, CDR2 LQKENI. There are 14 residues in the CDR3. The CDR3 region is CASSPGTTMYEQYF. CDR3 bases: TGTGCCAGCTCACCCGGGACTACGATGTACGAGCAGTACTTC. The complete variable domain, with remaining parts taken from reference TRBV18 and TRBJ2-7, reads NAGVMQNPRHLVRRRGQEARLRCSPMKGHSHVYWYRQLPEEGLKFMVYLQKENIIDESGMPKERFSAEFPKEGPSILRIQQVVRGDSAAYFCASSPGTTMYEQYFGPGTRLTVT.

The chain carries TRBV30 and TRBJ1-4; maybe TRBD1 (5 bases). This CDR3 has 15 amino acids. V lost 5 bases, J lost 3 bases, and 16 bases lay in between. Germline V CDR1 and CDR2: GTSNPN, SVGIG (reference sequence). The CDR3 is CAWGGSGSANEKLFF. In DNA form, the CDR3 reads TGTGCCTGGGGGGGGTCGGGGTCTGCTAATGAAAAACTGTTTTTT.

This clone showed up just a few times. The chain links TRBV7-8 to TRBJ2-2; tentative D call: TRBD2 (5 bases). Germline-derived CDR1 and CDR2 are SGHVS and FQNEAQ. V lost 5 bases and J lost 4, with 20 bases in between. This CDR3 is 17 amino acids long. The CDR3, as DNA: TGTGCCAGCAGCCTACGGAGCGGCCCAGCAGGCACCGGGGAGCTGTTTTTT. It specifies CASSLRSGPAGTGELFF.

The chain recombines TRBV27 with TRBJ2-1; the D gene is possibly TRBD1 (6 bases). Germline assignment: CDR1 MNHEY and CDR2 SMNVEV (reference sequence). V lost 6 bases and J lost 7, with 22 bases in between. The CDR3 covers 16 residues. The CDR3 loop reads CASSPGVLVIRNEQFF. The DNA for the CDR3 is TGTGCCAGCAGCCCAGGGGTCCTAGTAATTCGGAATGAGCAGTTCTTC.

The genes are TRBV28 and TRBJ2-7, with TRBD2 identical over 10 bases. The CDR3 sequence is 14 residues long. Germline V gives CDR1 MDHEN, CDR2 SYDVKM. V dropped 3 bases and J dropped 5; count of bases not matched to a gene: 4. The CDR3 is CASSFISGRNEQYF. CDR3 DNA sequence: TGTGCCAGCAGTTTCATTAGCGGGAGGAACGAGCAGTACTTC.

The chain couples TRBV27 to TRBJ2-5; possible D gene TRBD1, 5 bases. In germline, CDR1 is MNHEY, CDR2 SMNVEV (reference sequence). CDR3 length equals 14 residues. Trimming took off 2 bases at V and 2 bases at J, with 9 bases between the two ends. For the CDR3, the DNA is TGTGCCAGCAGTTTACGGGCAGGGCAAGAGACCCAGTACTTC. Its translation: CASSLRAGQETQYF.

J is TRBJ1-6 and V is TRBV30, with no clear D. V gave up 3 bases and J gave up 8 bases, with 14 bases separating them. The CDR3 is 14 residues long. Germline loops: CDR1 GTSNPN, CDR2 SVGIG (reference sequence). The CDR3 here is CAWRVSGGYSPLHF. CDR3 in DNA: TGTGCCTGGAGGGTATCGGGAGGGTATTCACCCCTCCACTTT.

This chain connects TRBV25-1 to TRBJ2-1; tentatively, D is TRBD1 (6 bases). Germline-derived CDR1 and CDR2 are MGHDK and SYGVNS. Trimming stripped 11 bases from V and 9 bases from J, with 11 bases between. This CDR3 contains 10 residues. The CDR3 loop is CAAGASEQFF. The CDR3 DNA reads TGTGCCGCAGGGGCCAGTGAGCAGTTCTTC.

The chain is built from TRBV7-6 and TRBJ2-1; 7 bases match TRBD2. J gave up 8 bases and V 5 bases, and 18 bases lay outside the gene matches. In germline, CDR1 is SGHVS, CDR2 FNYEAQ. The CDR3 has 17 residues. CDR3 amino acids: CASSARLGRVGHDEQFF. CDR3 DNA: TGTGCCAGCAGCGCGAGACTAGGGAGGGTTGGGCACGATGAGCAGTTCTTC.

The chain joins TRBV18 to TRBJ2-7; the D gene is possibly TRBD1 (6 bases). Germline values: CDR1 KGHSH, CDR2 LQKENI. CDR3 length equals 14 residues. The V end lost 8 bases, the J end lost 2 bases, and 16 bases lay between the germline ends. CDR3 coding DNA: TGTGCCAGCGGTCCGGACAGTGGGCCCTACGAGCAGTACTTC. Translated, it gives CASGPDSGPYEQYF.

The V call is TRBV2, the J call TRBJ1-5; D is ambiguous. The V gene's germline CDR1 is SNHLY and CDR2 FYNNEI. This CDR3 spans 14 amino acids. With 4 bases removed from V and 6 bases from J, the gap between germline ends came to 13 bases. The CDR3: CASSAAVGFQPQHF. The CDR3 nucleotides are TGTGCCAGCAGTGCCGCGGTTGGATTTCAGCCCCAGCATTTT.

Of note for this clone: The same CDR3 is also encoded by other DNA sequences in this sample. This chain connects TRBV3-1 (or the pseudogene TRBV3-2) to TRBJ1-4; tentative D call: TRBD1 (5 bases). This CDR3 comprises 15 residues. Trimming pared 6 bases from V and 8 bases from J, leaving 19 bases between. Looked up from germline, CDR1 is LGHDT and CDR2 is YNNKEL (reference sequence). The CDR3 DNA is TGTGCCAGCAGTCAACTTCCCAGGGCCGGAGAAAAACTGTTTTTT. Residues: CASSQLPRAGEKLFF.

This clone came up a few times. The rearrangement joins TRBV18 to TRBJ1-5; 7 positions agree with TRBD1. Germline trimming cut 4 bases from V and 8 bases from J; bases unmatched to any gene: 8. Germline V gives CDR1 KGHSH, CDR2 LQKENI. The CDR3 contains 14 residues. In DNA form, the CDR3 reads TGTGCCAGCTCACGGGACAGCCCTTCGGAGCCCCAGCATTTT. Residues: CASSRDSPSEPQHF.

In nucleotides, the CDR3 is TGTGCCAGCTCACCGGCGCAGGGAGGGGAGACCCAGTACTTC. This encodes CASSPAQGGETQYF. The chain is built from TRBV18 and TRBJ2-5; TRBD2 aligns across 7 bases. V trimming: 3 bases; J trimming: 5 bases; junction bases outside the gene matches: 6. The CDR3 has 14 amino acids. Germline CDR1 and CDR2: KGHSH and LQKENI.